Here is one TCR beta chain with its context. TCRdb reprocessed the 5' RACE reads with MiXCR, giving one entry per CDR3 protein. The table shows 25,000 to 30,000 distinct CDR3 sequences, with 3.5% to 4.5% occurring only once. The entry originates in a study of early T cells in non-severe SARS-CoV-2 infection. The CDR3 contains 17 residues. The ends were cut back, 2 bases at V and 1 base at J, with 16 bases in the middle. CDR1 SGHDN and CDR2 FVKESK come from the germline V gene. The source is an adult who was a healthcare worker with PCR-confirmed SARS-CoV-2 infection or an uninfected control (not recorded which). The chain recombines TRBV14 with TRBJ2-3; a weak D match, TRBD2 (6 bases). Input material: whole blood. The CDR3: CASSQYAFGSRTDTQYF. The CDR3 DNA reads TGTGCCAGCAGCCAATATGCTTTCGGGAGCCGCACAGATACGCAGTATTTT.